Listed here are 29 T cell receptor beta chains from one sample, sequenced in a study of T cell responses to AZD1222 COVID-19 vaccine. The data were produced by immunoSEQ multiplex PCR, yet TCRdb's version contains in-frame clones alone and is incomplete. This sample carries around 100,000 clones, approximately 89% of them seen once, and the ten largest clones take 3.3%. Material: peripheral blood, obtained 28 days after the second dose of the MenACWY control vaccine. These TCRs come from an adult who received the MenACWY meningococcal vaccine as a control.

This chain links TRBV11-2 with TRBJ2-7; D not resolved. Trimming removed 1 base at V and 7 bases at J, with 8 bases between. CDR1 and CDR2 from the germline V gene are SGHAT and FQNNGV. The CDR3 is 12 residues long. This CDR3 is CASSLGPLEQYF. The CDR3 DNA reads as TGTGCCAGCAGCTTAGGACCACTTGAGCAGTACTTC. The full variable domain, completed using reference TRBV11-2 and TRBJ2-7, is EAGVAQSPRYKIIEKRQSVAFWCNPISGHATLYWYQQILGQGPKLLIQFQNNGVVDDSQLPKDRFSAERLKGVDSTLKIQPAKLEDSAVYLCASSLGPLEQYFGPGTRLTVT.

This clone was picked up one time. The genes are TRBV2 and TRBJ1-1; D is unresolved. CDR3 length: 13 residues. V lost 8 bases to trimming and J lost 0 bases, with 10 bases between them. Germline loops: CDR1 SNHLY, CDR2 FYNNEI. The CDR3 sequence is CASLPQMNTEAFF. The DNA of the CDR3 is TGTGCCAGCCTGCCACAGATGAACACTGAAGCTTTCTTT.

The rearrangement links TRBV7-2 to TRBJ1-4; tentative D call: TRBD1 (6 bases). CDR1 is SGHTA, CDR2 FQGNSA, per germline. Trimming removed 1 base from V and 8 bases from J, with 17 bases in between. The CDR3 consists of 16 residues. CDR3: CASSLEAPGAGEKLFF. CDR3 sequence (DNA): TGTGCCAGCAGCTTAGAGGCGCCAGGGGCAGGGGAAAAACTGTTTTTT.

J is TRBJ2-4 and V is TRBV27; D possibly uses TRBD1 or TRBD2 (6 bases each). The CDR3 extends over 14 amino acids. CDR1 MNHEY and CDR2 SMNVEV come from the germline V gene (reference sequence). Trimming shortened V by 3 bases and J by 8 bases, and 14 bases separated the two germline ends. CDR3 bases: TGTGCCAGCAGTTTGACAGGAGGGTCCGACATTCAGTACTTC. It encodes CASSLTGGSDIQYF.

The CDR3 sequence: CASSLRGSSIPNTEAFF. The CDR3 nucleotides read TGTGCCAGCAGCCTACGAGGGTCGAGTATACCGAACACTGAAGCTTTCTTT. The J gene is TRBJ1-1, the V gene TRBV5-8, with no clear D. Trimming took off 4 bases at V and 1 base at J, with 20 bases between the two ends. The length of the CDR3 is 17 residues. Germline CDR1 SGHTS, CDR2 YDEGEE. The full variable domain, in which reference TRBV5-8 and TRBJ1-1 provide the parts outside the CDR3, is EAGVTQSPTHLIKTRGQQATLRCSPISGHTSVYWYQQALGLGLQFLLWYDEGEERNRGNFPPRFSGRQFPNYSSELNVNALELEDSALYLCASSLRGSSIPNTEAFFGQGTRLTVV.

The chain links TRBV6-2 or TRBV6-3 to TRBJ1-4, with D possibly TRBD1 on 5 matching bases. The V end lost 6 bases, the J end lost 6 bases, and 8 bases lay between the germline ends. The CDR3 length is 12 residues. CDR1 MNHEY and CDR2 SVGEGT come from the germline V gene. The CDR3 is CASSPTDEKLFF. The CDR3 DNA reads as TGTGCCAGCAGCCCGACAGATGAAAAACTGTTTTTT.

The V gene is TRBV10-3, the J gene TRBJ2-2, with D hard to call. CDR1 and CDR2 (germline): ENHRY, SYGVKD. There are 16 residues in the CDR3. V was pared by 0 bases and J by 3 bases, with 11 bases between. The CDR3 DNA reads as TGTGCCATCAGTGAGTCGATAGGGCTGGACACCGGGGAGCTGTTTTTT. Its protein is CAISESIGLDTGELFF.

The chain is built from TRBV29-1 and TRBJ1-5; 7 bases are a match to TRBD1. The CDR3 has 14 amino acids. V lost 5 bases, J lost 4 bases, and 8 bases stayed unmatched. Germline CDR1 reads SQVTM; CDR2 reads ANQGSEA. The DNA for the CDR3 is TGCAGCGTTTTGGGGGACAGAGAAAATCAGCCCCAGCATTTT. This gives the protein CSVLGDRENQPQHF.

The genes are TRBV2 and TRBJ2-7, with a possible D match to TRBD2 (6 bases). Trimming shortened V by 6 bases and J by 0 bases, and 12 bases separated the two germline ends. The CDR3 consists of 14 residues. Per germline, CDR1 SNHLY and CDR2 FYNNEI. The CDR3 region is CASSLALVSYEQYF. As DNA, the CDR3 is TGTGCCAGCAGCCTAGCGTTAGTCTCCTACGAGCAGTACTTC.

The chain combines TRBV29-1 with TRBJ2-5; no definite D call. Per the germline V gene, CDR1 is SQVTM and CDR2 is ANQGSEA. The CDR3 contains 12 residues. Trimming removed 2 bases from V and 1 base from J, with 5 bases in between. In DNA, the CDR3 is TGCAGCGTTGAACACCTCCAAGAGACCCAGTACTTC. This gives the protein CSVEHLQETQYF.

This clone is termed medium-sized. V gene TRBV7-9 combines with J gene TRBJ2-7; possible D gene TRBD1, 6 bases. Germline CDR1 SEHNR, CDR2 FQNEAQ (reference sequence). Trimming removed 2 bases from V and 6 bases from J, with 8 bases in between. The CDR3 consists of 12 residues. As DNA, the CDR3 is TGTGCCAGCAGCTTACCAGGGGCCGAGCAGTACTTC. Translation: CASSLPGAEQYF.

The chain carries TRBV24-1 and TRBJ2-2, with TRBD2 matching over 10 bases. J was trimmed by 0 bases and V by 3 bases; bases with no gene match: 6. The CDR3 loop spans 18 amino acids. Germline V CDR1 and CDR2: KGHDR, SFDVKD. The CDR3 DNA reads TGTGCCACCAGTGATCATAGGGGGACTAGCGCGAACACCGGGGAGCTGTTTTTT. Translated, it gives CATSDHRGTSANTGELFF.

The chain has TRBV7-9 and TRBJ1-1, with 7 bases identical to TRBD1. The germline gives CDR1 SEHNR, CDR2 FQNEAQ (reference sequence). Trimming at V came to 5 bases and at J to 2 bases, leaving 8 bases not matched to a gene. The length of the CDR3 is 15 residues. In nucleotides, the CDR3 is TGTGCCAGCAGCACACGACAGGGAATAAACACTGAAGCTTTCTTT. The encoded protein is CASSTRQGINTEAFF. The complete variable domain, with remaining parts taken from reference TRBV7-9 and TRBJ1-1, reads DTGVSQNPRHKITKRGQNVTFRCDPISEHNRLYWYRQTLGQGPEFLTYFQNEAQLEKSRLLSDRFSAERPKGSFSTLEIQRTEQGDSAMYLCASSTRQGINTEAFFGQGTRLTVV.

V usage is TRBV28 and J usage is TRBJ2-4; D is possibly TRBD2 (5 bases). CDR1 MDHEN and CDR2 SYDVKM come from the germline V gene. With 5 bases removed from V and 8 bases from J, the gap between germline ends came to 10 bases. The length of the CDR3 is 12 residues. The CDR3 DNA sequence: TGTGCCAGCAGTCGAGGCGGGTACATTCAGTACTTC. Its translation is CASSRGGYIQYF.

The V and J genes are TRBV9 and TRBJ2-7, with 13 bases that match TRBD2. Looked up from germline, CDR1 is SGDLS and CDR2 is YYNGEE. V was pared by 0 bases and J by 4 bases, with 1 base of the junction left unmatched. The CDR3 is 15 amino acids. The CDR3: CASSVGTSGGYEQYF. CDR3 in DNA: TGTGCCAGCAGCGTAGGGACTAGCGGGGGATACGAGCAGTACTTC.

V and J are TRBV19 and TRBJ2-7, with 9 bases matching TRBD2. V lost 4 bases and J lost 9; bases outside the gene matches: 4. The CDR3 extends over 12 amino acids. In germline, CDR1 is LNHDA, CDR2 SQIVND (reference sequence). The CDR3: CASSRASGAQYF. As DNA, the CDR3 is TGTGCCAGTAGTAGGGCTAGCGGGGCGCAGTACTTC.

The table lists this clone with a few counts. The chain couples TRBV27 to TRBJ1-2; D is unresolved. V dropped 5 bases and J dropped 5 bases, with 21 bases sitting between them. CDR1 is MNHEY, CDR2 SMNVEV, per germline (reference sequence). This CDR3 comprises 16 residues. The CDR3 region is CASSPIRSPLGYGYTF. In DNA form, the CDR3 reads TGTGCCAGCAGTCCTATTCGGAGTCCGTTGGGGTATGGCTACACCTTC.

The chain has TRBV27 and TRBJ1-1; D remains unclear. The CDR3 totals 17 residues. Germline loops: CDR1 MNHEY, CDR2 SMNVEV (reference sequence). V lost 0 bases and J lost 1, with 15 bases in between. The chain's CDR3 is CASSLSGRRSENTEAFF. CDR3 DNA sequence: TGTGCCAGCAGTTTATCAGGCAGGAGGAGCGAGAACACTGAAGCTTTCTTT.

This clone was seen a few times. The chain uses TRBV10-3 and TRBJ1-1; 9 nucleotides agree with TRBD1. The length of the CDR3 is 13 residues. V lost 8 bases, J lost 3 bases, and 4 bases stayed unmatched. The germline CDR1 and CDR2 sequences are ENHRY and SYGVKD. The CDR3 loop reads CAIAGQGHTEAFF. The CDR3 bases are TGTGCCATCGCGGGACAGGGCCACACTGAAGCTTTCTTT.

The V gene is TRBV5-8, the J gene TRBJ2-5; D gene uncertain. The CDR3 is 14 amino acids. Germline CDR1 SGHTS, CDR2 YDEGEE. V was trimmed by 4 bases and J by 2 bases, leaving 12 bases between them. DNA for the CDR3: TGTGCCAGCAGCCCGGATACAGCTCAAGAGACCCAGTACTTC. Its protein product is CASSPDTAQETQYF.

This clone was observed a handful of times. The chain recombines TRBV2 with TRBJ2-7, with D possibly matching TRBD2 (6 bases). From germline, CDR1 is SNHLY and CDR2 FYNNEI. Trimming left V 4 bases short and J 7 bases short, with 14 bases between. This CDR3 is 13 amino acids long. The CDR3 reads CASSVRGSGEQYF. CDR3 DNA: TGTGCCAGCAGTGTTCGGGGGTCCGGTGAGCAGTACTTC.

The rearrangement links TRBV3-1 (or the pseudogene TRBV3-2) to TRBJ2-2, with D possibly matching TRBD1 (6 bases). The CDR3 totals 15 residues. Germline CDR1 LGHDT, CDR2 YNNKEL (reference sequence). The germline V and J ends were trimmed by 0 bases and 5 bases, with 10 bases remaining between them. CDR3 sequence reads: CASSQDSDSTGELFF. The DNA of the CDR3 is TGTGCCAGCAGCCAAGATTCGGACAGTACCGGGGAGCTGTTTTTT.

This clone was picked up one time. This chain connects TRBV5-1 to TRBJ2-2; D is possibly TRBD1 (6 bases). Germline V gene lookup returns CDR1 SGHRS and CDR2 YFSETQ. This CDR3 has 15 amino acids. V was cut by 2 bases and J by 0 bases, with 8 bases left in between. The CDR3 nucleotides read TGCGCCAGCAGCTTACAGGGTTCGAACACCGGGGAGCTGTTTTTT. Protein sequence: CASSLQGSNTGELFF.

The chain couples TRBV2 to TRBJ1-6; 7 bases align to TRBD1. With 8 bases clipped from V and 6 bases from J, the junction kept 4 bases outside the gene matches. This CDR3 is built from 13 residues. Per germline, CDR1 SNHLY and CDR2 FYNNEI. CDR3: CASDRVGNSPLHF. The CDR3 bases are TGTGCCAGCGACAGGGTTGGTAATTCACCCCTCCACTTT.

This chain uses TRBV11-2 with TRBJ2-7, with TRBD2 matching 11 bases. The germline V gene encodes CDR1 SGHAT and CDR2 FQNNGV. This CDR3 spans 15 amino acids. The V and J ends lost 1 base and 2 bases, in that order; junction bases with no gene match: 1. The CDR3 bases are TGTGCCAGCAGCTTAGGTAGCGGGGGGGCCTACGAGCAGTACTTC. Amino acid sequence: CASSLGSGGAYEQYF.

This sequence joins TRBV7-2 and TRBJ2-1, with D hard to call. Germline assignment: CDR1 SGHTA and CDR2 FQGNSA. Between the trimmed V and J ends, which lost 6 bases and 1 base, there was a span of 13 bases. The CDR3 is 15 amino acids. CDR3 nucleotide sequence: TGTGCCAGCAGATCTCAAGGGATATCCTACAATGAGCAGTTCTTC. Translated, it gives CASRSQGISYNEQFF.

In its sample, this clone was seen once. DNA of the CDR3: TGTGCCAGCACGGGGGGGGCCGGCCAGAACACTGAAGCTTTCTTT. Translating gives CASTGGAGQNTEAFF. The chain uses TRBV6-5 and TRBJ1-1; possibly TRBD1 for D (6 bases). The CDR3 runs 15 residues. Trimming stripped 7 bases from V and 1 base from J, with 16 bases between. Per the germline V gene, CDR1 is MNHEY and CDR2 is SVGAGI.

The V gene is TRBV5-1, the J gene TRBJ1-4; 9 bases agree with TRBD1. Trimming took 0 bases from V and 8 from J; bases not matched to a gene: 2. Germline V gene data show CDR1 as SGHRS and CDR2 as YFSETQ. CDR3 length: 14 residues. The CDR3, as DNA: TGCGCCAGCAGCTTGGGGGGACAGGGAGAAAAACTGTTTTTT. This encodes CASSLGGQGEKLFF.

This CDR3 reads CASSYRVRGYGYTF. In DNA form, the CDR3 reads TGTGCCAGCAGTTACAGGGTGAGAGGCTATGGCTACACCTTC. The chain is built from TRBV6-5 and TRBJ1-2; D unclear. Trimming stripped 2 bases from V and 4 bases from J, with 11 bases between. Germline CDR1 reads MNHEY; CDR2 reads SVGAGI. The CDR3 contains 14 residues.